Reported below is one TCR beta chain. Its antigen is as yet unknown. The data stem from a study of shared clonotypes between healthy human individuals. As defined, naive CD8 cells were CD45RO-negative and positively selected for CCR7, with terminally differentiated effector memory CD45RA+ cells excluded. Everyone who donated was a Caucasian adult who lived in Nashville, Tennessee. Trimming pared 6 bases from V and 7 bases from J, leaving 15 bases between. Germline values: CDR1 MNHEY, CDR2 SMNVEV (reference sequence). CDR3 length: 13 amino acids. The study's findings and limits: A small donor pool kept down the genetic and exposure-history diversity that was represented.

Method: immunoSEQ multiplex PCR; TCRdb's copy keeps in-frame clones and lacks some. The data hold around 2,000,000 clones, with about 95% observed a single time. The sequenced sample was naive CD8+ T cells sorted from blood. The sequence derives from a young man in good health. V is TRBV27 and J is TRBJ1-2; D remains unclear. The CDR3 loop reads CASRTPLGVGYTF. The CDR3 DNA reads as TGTGCCAGCAGGACACCCCTAGGAGTTGGCTACACCTTC.